This is a list of T cell receptor beta chains from one sample in a study of cytomegalovirus exposure and HLA in healthy donors. This table comes from immunoSEQ multiplex PCR, and its TCRdb copy is limited to in-frame clones, with some not included. The sample records about 140,000 clones, roughly 85% being singletons. What was sequenced was PBMCs. The source is a man in his forties in good health and CMV-seropositive. Both conserved end residues are part of each CDR3. The order of the fields is clone size, V gene, D gene, J gene, CDR3 DNA, CDR3 protein. D genes are given only for firm matches. The size field is filled for only some rows; it gives once, few, many or a size class.

once	TRBV29-1	TRBD1	TRBJ1-1	TGCAGCGGACAAGGGGGACAGGGAGGCACTGAAGCTTTCTTT	CSGQGGQGGTEAFF
.	TRBV6-5	TRBD1	TRBJ1-1	TGTGCCAGTCGAAAGACAGGGGGCCTGAGGGCTTTCTTT	CASRKTGGLRAFF
.	TRBV7-6	.	TRBJ2-1	TGTGCCAGCAGCTTAGCGCGCAACAATGAGCAGTTCTTC	CASSLARNNEQFF
.	TRBV2	TRBD2	TRBJ2-3	TGTGCCAGCAGTAATTTAGCGGGAGAAGCAGATACGCAGTATTTT	CASSNLAGEADTQYF
.	TRBV2	.	TRBJ2-7	TGTGCCAGCAGAACTGATGATTACGAGCAGTACTTC	CASRTDDYEQYF
.	TRBV28	.	TRBJ1-4	TGTGCCAGCAGGGCGCCTCTAGGCCGTGAAAAACTGTTTTTT	CASRAPLGREKLFF
.	TRBV6-1	TRBD1	TRBJ1-2	TGTGCCAGCATTCCTCGACAGGGGAGGTCCTATGGCTACACCTTC	CASIPRQGRSYGYTF
.	TRBV29-1	.	TRBJ2-2	TGCAGCGTTCGACAGGCCCCCGCCGGGGAGCTGTTTTTT	CSVRQAPAGELFF
few	TRBV2	.	TRBJ2-3	TGTGCCAGCAGTTCTGTCGGGGATACGCAGTATTTT	CASSSVGDTQYF
.	TRBV6-6	.	TRBJ1-1	TGTGCCAGCAGTCTCGAACCCGGCAGGCGAGCTTTCTTT	CASSLEPGRRAFF
.	TRBV29-1	.	TRBJ2-7	TGCAGCGTTGTATATCATAGCTCCTACGAGCAGTACTTC	CSVVYHSSYEQYF
.	TRBV5-6	TRBD1	TRBJ1-1	TGTGCCAGCAGCGAGGACAGGGGGGCTGAAGCTTTCTTT	CASSEDRGAEAFF
few	TRBV7-6	TRBD2	TRBJ2-6	TGTGCCAGCAGCCAACTAGCGGGAGGGGCCAACGTCCTGACTTTC	CASSQLAGGANVLTF
.	TRBV7-3	.	TRBJ2-3	TGTGCCAGCAGCTTTAGCGGTCGCACAGATACGCAGTATTTT	CASSFSGRTDTQYF
few	TRBV6-5	.	TRBJ2-1	TGTGCCAGCAGTTCGTCCTACGACAGAATTGAGCAGTTCTTC	CASSSSYDRIEQFF
once	TRBV29-1	.	TRBJ1-4	TGCAGCGTTGGACGTACAGGGAGTAGGAATGAAAAACTGTTTTTT	CSVGRTGSRNEKLFF
.	TRBV7-2	.	TRBJ1-2	TGTGCCAGCAGCCCGACAGGACCGTTCTATGGCTACACCTTC	CASSPTGPFYGYTF
.	TRBV5-1	.	TRBJ2-5	TGCGCCAGCAGCTTCCGGGGGCAAGAGACCCAGTACTTC	CASSFRGQETQYF
.	TRBV5-1	.	TRBJ2-7	TGCGCCAGCAGCTTACAACACGGAGGGGACGAGCAGTACTTC	CASSLQHGGDEQYF
.	TRBV18	TRBD2	TRBJ2-1	TGTGCCAGCTCACCAAACGGGAGGGCCTCCTACAATGAGCAGTTCTTC	CASSPNGRASYNEQFF
.	TRBV6-5	.	TRBJ1-1	TGTGCCAGCAGTAATAACGGTCGAGAAGCTTTCTTT	CASSNNGREAFF
.	TRBV14	.	TRBJ2-5	TGTGCCAGCAGCCTAAGGGGTAGGGAGACCCAGTACTTC	CASSLRGRETQYF
few	TRBV14	.	TRBJ2-1	TGTGCCAGCTCCCTAAATCCTATCAATGAGCAGTTCTTC	CASSLNPINEQFF
.	TRBV5-1	TRBD1	TRBJ1-6	TGCGCCAGCAGCTTAGGGTCAGGGGGCAATAATTCACCCCTCCACTTT	CASSLGSGGNNSPLHF
.	TRBV5-1	TRBD2	TRBJ2-7	TGCGCCAGCAGCAGGGGACTAGCGGACTACGAGCAGTACTTC	CASSRGLADYEQYF
few	TRBV4-1	.	TRBJ1-5	TGCGCCAGCAGCCAAGGGACCGACAGGACTAATCAGCCCCAGCATTTT	CASSQGTDRTNQPQHF
.	TRBV7-9	TRBD2	TRBJ2-5	TGTTCCAGCAGCTTATGGACTAGCGGATATCAAGAGACCCAGTACTTC	CSSSLWTSGYQETQYF
.	TRBV5-1	.	TRBJ2-7	TGCGCCAGCAGCCCGGAGGTAGGGAGAACGCAGTACTTC	CASSPEVGRTQYF
.	TRBV7-8	.	TRBJ2-2	TGTGCCAGCAGCTCCTTGGCGGTCGAGGCCGGGGAGCTGTTTTTT	CASSSLAVEAGELFF
.	TRBV5-1	TRBD1	TRBJ2-3	TGCGCCAGCAGCTTGGGGGACAGGGATCCAGATACGCAGTATTTT	CASSLGDRDPDTQYF
.	TRBV19	.	TRBJ2-7	TGTGCCAGTACGGTGGCGGGGTCCTACGAGCAGTACTTC	CASTVAGSYEQYF
.	TRBV6-5	TRBD1	TRBJ2-2	TGTGCCAGCAGTGACAGGGGGGGCACCGGGGAGCTGTTTTTT	CASSDRGGTGELFF
.	TRBV27	.	TRBJ1-4	TGTGCCAGCAGTCTAAGGACAGCCCTTAATGAAAAACTGTTTTTT	CASSLRTALNEKLFF
.	TRBV9	TRBD2	TRBJ2-7	TGTGCCAGCAGCGTAGGGCCTAGCGGGGTCTCCTACGAGCAGTACTTC	CASSVGPSGVSYEQYF
few	TRBV10-3	TRBD2	TRBJ2-1	TGTGCCATCAGTGAGTTGGGGGGGGAAGTCAATGAGCAGTTCTTC	CAISELGGEVNEQFF
.	TRBV5-1	.	TRBJ2-7	TGCGCCAGCAGCCCGTTAGCGGACAACTCCTACGAGCAGTACTTC	CASSPLADNSYEQYF
few	TRBV28	.	TRBJ2-6	TGTGCCAGCACCCCTGTCGGGTTTTCGGGCTCTGGGGCCAACGTCCTGACTTTC	CASTPVGFSGSGANVLTF
.	TRBV27	.	TRBJ1-6	TGTGCCAGCGGCGGGCAGGGGAGCTCCTATAATTCACCCCTCCACTTT	CASGGQGSSYNSPLHF
.	TRBV4-1	TRBD2	TRBJ2-7	TGCGCCAGCAGCCCTCGACTAGCGGGAGGGCCCCAGGTCGAGCAGTACTTC	CASSPRLAGGPQVEQYF
.	TRBV15	.	TRBJ2-7	TGTGCCACCAGCAGAGATATCGAGCAGTACTTC	CATSRDIEQYF
.	TRBV19	.	TRBJ1-1	TGTGCCAGTAGTATAGATTTTGGGGGCGCGACTTTCTTT	CASSIDFGGATFF
.	TRBV6-1	TRBD1	TRBJ1-2	TGTGCCAGCAGTGCCGGGACAGGGGACTATGGCTACACCTTC	CASSAGTGDYGYTF
.	TRBV5-1	TRBD1	TRBJ2-7	TGCGCCAGCAGCAAACCCGGGACAGGAGTGACCTACGAGCAGTACTTC	CASSKPGTGVTYEQYF
few	TRBV5-5	TRBD1	TRBJ2-7	TGTGCCAGCAGCTTGACACAGGGGAGCTCCTACGAGCAGTACTTC	CASSLTQGSSYEQYF
once	TRBV4-1	TRBD1	TRBJ1-2	TGCGCCAGCAGGAAACCGGGACAGGGATCGGATGGCTACACCTTC	CASRKPGQGSDGYTF
.	TRBV28	TRBD1	TRBJ2-7	TGTGCCAGCAGTCCCATCGCCGGGACAGTAGTCTACGAGCAGTACTTC	CASSPIAGTVVYEQYF
.	TRBV18	.	TRBJ1-3	TGTGCCAGCTCACCAGGCTTAAGAAACACCATATATTTT	CASSPGLRNTIYF
once	TRBV11-1	TRBD2	TRBJ2-7	TGTGCCAGCAGCTTAGCGCCCTCAGGAGCGGGAGGACTCTACGAGCAGTACTTC	CASSLAPSGAGGLYEQYF
.	TRBV2	.	TRBJ1-2	TGTGCCAGCGTGAGGACACCATGGGGCTACACCTTC	CASVRTPWGYTF
.	TRBV28	TRBD1	TRBJ2-7	TGTGCCAGCAGTCCTCCCGGGACAGGGGGCTCCTACGAGCAGTACTTC	CASSPPGTGGSYEQYF
.	TRBV27	TRBD1	TRBJ2-7	TGTGCCAGCAGCAGTTGGGACAGGGTCTCCTACGAGCAGTACTTC	CASSSWDRVSYEQYF
.	TRBV7-9	TRBD1	TRBJ1-4	TGTGCCAGCAGACACAGACAGGGAGCTAATGAAAAACTGTTTTTT	CASRHRQGANEKLFF
.	TRBV5-1	TRBD2	TRBJ2-1	TGCGCCAGCAGCTTGGCCCCTAGCGGGAGGGCCTACAATGAGCAGTTCTTC	CASSLAPSGRAYNEQFF
.	TRBV5-1	.	TRBJ1-1	TGCGCCAGCAGCTTGGGAGGGAACACTGAAGCTTTCTTT	CASSLGGNTEAFF
.	TRBV6-6	.	TRBJ1-5	TGTGCCAGCAGCAATCCAGGGAGCAATCAGCCCCAGCATTTT	CASSNPGSNQPQHF